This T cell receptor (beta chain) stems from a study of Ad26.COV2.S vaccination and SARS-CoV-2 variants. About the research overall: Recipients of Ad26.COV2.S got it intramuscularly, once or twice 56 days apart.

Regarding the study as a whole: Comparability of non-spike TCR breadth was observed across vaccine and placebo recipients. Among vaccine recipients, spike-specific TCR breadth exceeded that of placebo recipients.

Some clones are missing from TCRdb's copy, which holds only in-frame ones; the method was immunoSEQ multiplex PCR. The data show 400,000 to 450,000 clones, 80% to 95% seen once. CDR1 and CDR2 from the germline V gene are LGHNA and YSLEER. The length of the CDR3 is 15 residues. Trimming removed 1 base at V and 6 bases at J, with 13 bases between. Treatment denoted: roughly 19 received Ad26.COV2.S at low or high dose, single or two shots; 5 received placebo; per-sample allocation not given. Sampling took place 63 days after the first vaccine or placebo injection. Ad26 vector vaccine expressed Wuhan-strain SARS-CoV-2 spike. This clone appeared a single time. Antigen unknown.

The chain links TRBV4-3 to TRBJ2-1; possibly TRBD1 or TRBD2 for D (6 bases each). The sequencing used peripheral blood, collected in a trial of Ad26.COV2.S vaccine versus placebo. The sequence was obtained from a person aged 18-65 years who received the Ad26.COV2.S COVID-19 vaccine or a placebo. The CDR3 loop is CASSQGGAWGNEQFF. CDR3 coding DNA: TGCGCCAGCAGCCAAGGGGGGGCTTGGGGCAATGAGCAGTTCTTC.